Below are 27 T cell receptor beta chains sequenced from a single sample in a study of blood T cells in healthy people across ages. Then a second PCR, running about 7 to 11 cycles, was carried out with a sample-barcoded 5' primer and a J-beta primer mix. TCRdb analysed the 5' RACE reads with MiXCR anew, one entry per CDR3 protein. The profile shows fewer than 900,000 distinct CDR3 sequences, under 40% of them singletons. The sample comprised blood. The receptors originated from a man between 18 and 29 years old in good health.

This clonotype was counted a few times. V is TRBV20-1 and J is TRBJ2-4; D is unresolved. In germline, CDR1 is DFQATT, CDR2 SNEGSKA (reference sequence). With 6 bases removed from V and 0 bases from J, the gap between germline ends came to 12 bases. The length of the CDR3 is 14 residues. In nucleotides, the CDR3 is TGCAGTGCCAAAGTCCGGCTAGCCAAAAACATTCAGTACTTC. This sequence encodes CSAKVRLAKNIQYF.

This clonotype was counted between two and nine times. The gene calls are TRBV12-3 or TRBV12-4 and TRBJ2-5, with D maybe TRBD1 (6 bases). The CDR3 contains 12 residues. Trimming stripped 6 bases from V and 13 bases from J, with 18 bases between. The chain's CDR3 is CASRPGQGPWYF. In DNA form, the CDR3 reads TGTGCCAGCAGGCCGGGACAAGGCCCCTGGTACTTC.

This clonotype was counted only a few times. This chain links TRBV6-2 or TRBV6-3 with TRBJ1-5; no clear D gene. The CDR3 is made up of 14 amino acids. CDR1 and CDR2 from the germline V gene are MNHEY and SVGEGT. V lost 5 bases and J 4 bases, leaving 12 bases between the germline ends. CDR3 in DNA: TGTGCCAGCAGTCCTCCGGGCCCAAATCAGCCCCAGCATTTT. Translating gives CASSPPGPNQPQHF.

The chain carries TRBV5-1 and TRBJ2-7, with D possibly being TRBD2 (6 bases). Looked up from germline, CDR1 is SGHRS and CDR2 is YFSETQ. V was shortened by 4 bases and J by 7 bases, with 36 bases between the two germline ends. The length of the CDR3 is 20 residues. The CDR3 DNA follows: TGCGCCAGCAGCCTAACCGGGACTGACCAAGGGGCCGGCTCCTACAATGAGCAGTACTTC. This encodes CASSLTGTDQGAGSYNEQYF. The variable domain in full, with the rest retrieved from reference TRBV5-1 and TRBJ2-7, is KAGVTQTPRYLIKTRGQQVTLSCSPISGHRSVSWYQQTPGQGLQFLFEYFSETQRNKGNFPGRFSGRQFSNSRSEMNVSTLELGDSALYLCASSLTGTDQGAGSYNEQYFGPGTRLTVT.

In its sample, this clonotype was seen a few times. The chain joins TRBV20-1 to TRBJ1-1, with 7 positions matching TRBD1. Germline lookup yields CDR1 DFQATT and CDR2 SNEGSKA (reference sequence). The CDR3 totals 15 residues. J was trimmed by 3 bases and V by 2 bases; bases with no gene match: 9. CDR3 sequence: CSARLLQGGDTEAFF. Here the CDR3 DNA reads TGCAGTGCTAGATTGCTGCAGGGGGGGGACACTGAAGCTTTCTTT.

This sequence joins TRBV7-9 and TRBJ1-1, with D hard to call. V was clipped by 5 bases and J by 7 bases, with 20 bases between them. Germline V gene lookup returns CDR1 SEHNR and CDR2 FQNEAQ (reference sequence). The CDR3 covers 15 residues. CDR3 sequence reads: CASSPGSGRNFEAFF. In nucleotides, the CDR3 is TGTGCCAGCAGCCCCGGGTCGGGCAGAAACTTTGAAGCTTTCTTT.

Points on this clonotype: Just one base apart from a much larger clone, this may be a read error. The V gene is TRBV12-3 or TRBV12-4, the J gene TRBJ2-3, with D uncertain. CDR3 length equals 14 residues. The CDR3 reads CASNSLGPPDTQDF. As DNA, the CDR3 is TGTGCCAGCAATAGTCTAGGTCCCCCAGATACGCAGGATTTT.

The chain links TRBV13 to TRBJ1-2; TRBD1 agrees at 9 bases. V lost 5 bases, J lost 2 bases, and 6 bases stayed unmatched. The CDR3 has 15 amino acids. Germline lookup yields CDR1 PRHDT and CDR2 FYEKMQ (reference sequence). The CDR3: CASSDPTGGNYGYTF. CDR3 nucleotides: TGTGCCAGCAGCGACCCAACAGGGGGCAACTATGGCTACACCTTC.

This clonotype was seen at least ten times. This sequence joins TRBV4-3 and TRBJ1-2, with D perhaps TRBD1 (6 bases). In germline, CDR1 is LGHNA, CDR2 YSLEER. The CDR3 is 13 amino acids. Trimming took 2 bases from V and 8 from J, leaving 12 bases between them. In nucleotides, the CDR3 is TGCGCCAGCAGCCAACCACAGGGAAGCGGCTACACCTTC. Amino acid sequence: CASSQPQGSGYTF.

In the case of this clonotype: One end of the junction does not line up with germline, which may come from a read error. This chain links TRBV20-1 with TRBJ1-2; the D gene is possibly TRBD1 (5 bases). CDR3 length: 15 residues. CDR1 and CDR2 (germline): DFQATT, SNEGSKA (reference sequence). The DNA of the CDR3 is TGCAGTTCTCTTGACCGGGGATCCGGGGACCATGGCTGCACCTTC. Its translation: CSSLDRGSGDHGCTF.

The chain links TRBV7-2 to TRBJ1-4, with D unclear. Trimming shortened V by 1 base and J by 10 bases, and 16 bases separated the two germline ends. CDR1 is SGHTA and CDR2 is FQGNSA in the germline V gene. CDR3 length: 15 amino acids. The CDR3 sequence is CASSLELAGDRKLFF. The CDR3, as DNA: TGTGCCAGCAGCTTAGAACTGGCAGGCGATCGAAAACTGTTTTTT. The entire variable domain, with the rest obtained from reference TRBV7-2 and TRBJ1-4, is as follows: GAGVSQSPSNKVTEKGKDVELRCDPISGHTALYWYRQSLGQGLEFLIYFQGNSAPDKSGLPSDRFSAERTGGSVSTLTIQRTQQEDSAVYLCASSLELAGDRKLFFGSGTQLSVL.

V is TRBV20-1 and J is TRBJ2-5; TRBD1 might be the D (6 bases). In germline, CDR1 is DFQATT, CDR2 SNEGSKA (reference sequence). The CDR3 spans 15 residues. The V end was cut by 4 bases, the J end by 11 bases, with 26 bases between. CDR3 nucleotide sequence: TGCAGTGCTATAGAAAGAGACAGGTTCTACAATGAGCAGTACTTC. Translation: CSAIERDRFYNEQYF.

The V gene is TRBV20-1, the J gene TRBJ2-3; the D gene is possibly TRBD1 (6 bases). Trimming shortened V by 5 bases and J by 4 bases, and 16 bases separated the two germline ends. Germline CDR1 is DFQATT and CDR2 is SNEGSKA (reference sequence). The CDR3 spans 14 residues. For the CDR3, the DNA is TGCAGTGCTTCCGACAGGTCCCCATCAGATACGCAGTATTTT. It specifies CSASDRSPSDTQYF.

Ten or more counts support this clonotype. This chain joins TRBV7-2 and TRBJ2-7; D remains unclear. The length of the CDR3 is 14 residues. Trimming stripped 2 bases from V and 4 bases from J, with 12 bases between. CDR1 is SGHTA, CDR2 FQGNSA, per germline. CDR3 nucleotide sequence: TGTGCCAGCAGCTTAAAACAGTTGGGATACGAGCAGTACTTC. Translation gives CASSLKQLGYEQYF.

A note on this clonotype: A read error is possible here, since a much larger clone lies one base away. This chain joins TRBV12-3 or TRBV12-4 and TRBJ1-4, with D perhaps TRBD1 (6 bases). The V and J ends lost 6 bases and 8 bases respectively, with 16 bases between them. There are 14 residues in the CDR3. CDR3 in DNA: TGTGCCAGCAGGCCCGGGGCAGGGGAGGAAAAACTGTTTTTT. Protein sequence: CASRPGAGEEKLFF.

This clonotype has more than one count but fewer than ten. The CDR3 DNA is TGTGCCTTGGGGACAGGAATACTTGAAAAACTGTTTTTT. Translation gives CALGTGILEKLFF. The chain combines TRBV30 with TRBJ1-4; the match to TRBD1 covers 8 bases. V was clipped by 7 bases and J by 7 bases; unmatched bases: 8. Looked up from germline, CDR1 is GTSNPN and CDR2 is SVGIG (reference sequence). The CDR3 runs 13 residues.

The V gene is TRBV29-1, the J gene TRBJ2-4; 9 nucleotides agree with TRBD1. Per the germline V gene, CDR1 is SQVTM and CDR2 is ANQGSEA. CDR3 size: 12 residues. V lost 6 bases to trimming and J lost 13 bases; unmatched junction nucleotides: 10. The CDR3 here is CSVFKDRGEQYF. In DNA, the CDR3 is TGCAGCGTGTTTAAGGACAGGGGTGAGCAGTACTTC.

As DNA, the CDR3 is TGTGCCAGCAGCCCGGAGGGCTCGGGACGGACCATATATTTT. As protein: CASSPEGSGRTIYF. V and J are TRBV6-5 and TRBJ1-3; tentative D call: TRBD1 (5 bases). V lost 6 bases and J 10 bases, leaving 19 bases between the germline ends. CDR1 and CDR2 (germline): MNHEY, SVGAGI. There are 14 residues in the CDR3.

At least ten counts were recorded for this clonotype. The chain links TRBV7-8 to TRBJ2-7; D might be TRBD1 (6 bases). Trimming removed 5 bases at V and 2 bases at J, with 22 bases between. The germline CDR1 and CDR2 sequences are SGHVS and FQNEAQ. The CDR3 is 17 amino acids. Here the CDR3 reads CASSLCRGGPYTYEQYF. CDR3 DNA sequence: TGTGCCAGCAGCCTATGCCGTGGGGGCCCTTACACCTACGAGCAGTACTTC.

This clonotype was detected a few times. V gene TRBV13 combines with J gene TRBJ2-5, with 7 bases lining up with TRBD2. V was pared by 3 bases and J by 11 bases, with 9 bases of the junction left unmatched. The CDR3 runs to 13 residues. Germline lookup yields CDR1 PRHDT and CDR2 FYEKMQ (reference sequence). The DNA for the CDR3 is TGTGCCAGCAGCTTCCAGCGGGGCTGGGAGCAGTACTTC. Translated: CASSFQRGWEQYF.

CDR3 loop: CASSQDPPAGLAKNIQYF. The CDR3 region has the DNA TGCGCCAGCAGCCAAGATCCCCCTGCCGGGCTAGCCAAAAACATTCAGTACTTC. This chain links TRBV4-3 with TRBJ2-4, with D unresolved. V lost 0 bases and J lost 0, with 15 bases in between. CDR3 length equals 18 residues. Germline-derived CDR1 and CDR2 are LGHNA and YSLEER.

On this clonotype: Its ends do not fully match the called genes, so a read error is possible. The chain is built from TRBV12-3 or TRBV12-4 and TRBJ2-3; TRBD2 agrees at 9 bases. This CDR3 spans 15 amino acids. CDR3 loop: CGSSLAGRPTDTQYF. The CDR3 nucleotides read TGCGGCAGCAGTCTAGCGGGGAGACCCACAGATACGCAGTATTTT.

The chain joins TRBV27 to TRBJ2-3, with 10 bases fitting TRBD1. The CDR3 covers 13 residues. With V trimmed by 5 bases and J by 9 bases, 5 bases remained unmatched. Germline lookup yields CDR1 MNHEY and CDR2 SMNVEV (reference sequence). CDR3 DNA sequence: TGTGCCAGCAGTCCCACGGACAGGGGGACGCAGTATTTT. Amino acids: CASSPTDRGTQYF.

This clonotype appeared many times. A read error may produce the germline difference seen at one junction end. The CDR3 protein is CASSLRQGADGYTF. The CDR3 nucleotides are TGCGCCAGCAGCCTAAGACAGGGGGCGGATGGCTACACCTTC. V gene TRBV12-3 or TRBV12-4 combines with J gene TRBJ1-2; 10 bases match TRBD1. The CDR3 loop spans 14 amino acids.

This clonotype was counted only a few times. The CDR3 is CASSPQGSNTGELFF. Written as DNA, the CDR3 is TGTGCCAGCAGTCCACAGGGGTCGAACACCGGGGAGCTGTTTTTT. The rearrangement uses TRBV12-3 or TRBV12-4 and TRBJ2-2, with 7 bases fitting TRBD1. With 5 bases clipped from V and 0 bases from J, the junction kept 3 bases outside the gene matches. The CDR3 sequence is 15 residues long.

This clonotype was detected a few times. This chain joins TRBV6-2 or TRBV6-3 and TRBJ2-1; 7 bases match TRBD1. Losses at the gene ends were 2 bases for V and 5 bases for J; bases not matched to a gene: 0. The V gene's germline CDR1 is MNHEY and CDR2 SVGEGT. CDR3 length: 13 residues. For the CDR3, the DNA is TGTGCCAGCAGTTACCAGGGGGACAATGAGCAGTTCTTC. Translating gives CASSYQGDNEQFF.

This sequence joins TRBV12-3 or TRBV12-4 and TRBJ1-6, with D uncertain. The CDR3 is made up of 13 amino acids. V gave up 8 bases and J gave up 10 bases, with 15 bases separating them. CDR3 in DNA: TGTGCCAGCGGGCGAATCGCGGAATCACCCCTCCACTTT. Amino acid sequence: CASGRIAESPLHF.